The 7 T cell receptor beta chains listed next were all sequenced from one sample in a study of shared clonotypes between healthy human individuals. Sequencing was performed with immunoSEQ multiplex PCR; in TCRdb, only in-frame clones are kept and a portion is missing. The repertoire holds approximately 1.1 million clones, with approximately 80% as singletons. Source material: memory CD4+ T cells from PBMCs. Subset denoted: CD45RA-negative fraction. The receptors come from a man aged 18 to 29 in good health. Some clones in this sample may be carry-over from other donors' samples.

The V call is TRBV7-2, the J call TRBJ2-7, with a possible D match to TRBD1 (6 bases). The CDR3 is 15 residues long. Looked up from germline, CDR1 is SGHTA and CDR2 is FQGNSA. With 4 bases removed from V and 4 bases from J, the gap between germline ends came to 17 bases. CDR3 region: CASSSAGTWIYEQYF. The CDR3 nucleotides are TGTGCCAGCAGCTCGGCCGGGACATGGATATACGAGCAGTACTTC.

This clone occurred a few times. The J gene is TRBJ1-2, the V gene TRBV6-5; TRBD1 agrees at 9 bases. Looked up from germline, CDR1 is MNHEY and CDR2 is SVGAGI. V shed 7 bases and J 2 bases; nucleotides not matched to a gene: 5. The CDR3 consists of 14 residues. The CDR3 DNA reads as TGTGCCAGCACCACCACAGGGGGCAACTATGGCTACACCTTC. This sequence encodes CASTTTGGNYGYTF.

The chain uses TRBV4-3 and TRBJ1-2, with D unresolved. Trimming shortened V by 0 bases and J by 7 bases, and 12 bases separated the two germline ends. This CDR3 spans 14 amino acids. Germline-derived CDR1 and CDR2 are LGHNA and YSLEER. The CDR3, as DNA: TGCGCCAGCAGCCAAGATTTGGGGTCCACTGGCTACACCTTC. Its protein is CASSQDLGSTGYTF.

Here the CDR3 reads CASSHQTGTGETEAFF. The CDR3 DNA follows: TGCGCCAGCAGTCACCAGACCGGGACAGGGGAGACTGAAGCTTTCTTT. The V gene is TRBV23-1, the J gene TRBJ1-1, with 10 bases fitting TRBD1. TRBV23-1 is an ORF, and what it does is uncertain. The CDR3 is made up of 16 amino acids. Trimming took 3 bases from V and 5 from J; bases not matched to a gene: 9.

This rearrangement joins TRBV28 to TRBJ2-6, with TRBD1 identical over 9 bases. The germline CDR1 and CDR2 sequences are MDHEN and SYDVKM. V was clipped by 11 bases and J by 2 bases; unmatched bases: 16. CDR3 length: 18 residues. In DNA form, the CDR3 reads TGTGCCGGGAAATGGCCGGGACAGGGCCTTGCTGGGGCCAACGTCCTGACTTTC. The encoded protein is CAGKWPGQGLAGANVLTF. The complete variable domain, with remaining parts taken from reference TRBV28 and TRBJ2-6, reads DVKVTQSSRYLVKRTGEKVFLECVQDMDHENMFWYRQDPGLGLRLIYFSYDVKMKEKGDIPEGYSVSREKKERFSLILESASTNQTSMYLCAGKWPGQGLAGANVLTFGAGSRLTVL.

The gene calls are TRBV7-8 and TRBJ2-7; TRBD2 agrees at 13 bases. With 5 bases clipped from V and 3 bases from J, the junction kept 16 bases outside the gene matches. CDR3 length equals 19 residues. CDR1 SGHVS and CDR2 FQNEAQ come from the germline V gene. The CDR3 coding sequence is TGTGCCAGCAGCCCCCAACGGACTAGCGGGAGATCTCCTCACTACGAGCAGTACTTC. This gives the protein CASSPQRTSGRSPHYEQYF.

The chain is built from TRBV5-8 and TRBJ2-7; possible D gene TRBD2, 5 bases. The CDR3 length is 15 residues. Germline CDR1 and CDR2: SGHTS and YDEGEE. V was clipped by 4 bases and J by 3 bases, with 17 bases between them. CDR3 loop: CASSRRGTGFYEQYF. CDR3 sequence (DNA): TGTGCCAGCAGCCGACGAGGCACGGGATTCTACGAGCAGTACTTC.